The TCR beta chain under discussion was sequenced for a study of beta chain features in type 1 diabetes. The sequenced template was cDNA made from the entire isolated RNA. Profiled with immunoSEQ multiplex PCR; TCRdb holds only in-frame clones, not every one. The sample has 810,000 or so clones, 15% to 20% seen once. Regarding the study as a whole: Moderately but significantly shorter TCRB CDR3s were found in Type 1 diabetes patients in all four CD4+ subsets. Relative to healthy donors, patients appeared to have naive, central memory and Treg TCRB repertoires that were more similar.

The CDR3 runs 17 residues. V was clipped by 4 bases and J by 5 bases; unmatched bases: 12. Germline CDR1 and CDR2: SEHNR and FQNEAQ (reference sequence). This clone showed up just a few times. As yet, its antigen is unknown. The source is a woman aged 18-29 years in good health. This chain links TRBV7-9 with TRBJ2-3; 10 bases are shared with TRBD2. Sequencing used naive CD4+ T cells from blood. The CDR3, as DNA: TGTGCCAGCAGCTCAAGCGGGAGGGTCTGGTCTGGAGATACGCAGTATTTT. Protein sequence: CASSSSGRVWSGDTQYF.